The T cell receptor beta chain described here comes from a study of human T cells and chemical hapten exposure. A few counts support this clonotype. TCRdb used MiXCR to reprocess the RACE reads, holding one entry per CDR3 protein. The sample has some 62,000 distinct CDR3 sequences; approximately 10% are singletons. Regarding time point: patch test 3, about 24 weeks after DPC sensitization. Treatment described: therapeutic diphenylcyclopropenone sensitization with weekly scalp DPC. The CDR3 consists of 14 residues. V dropped 7 bases and J dropped 6 bases, with 20 bases sitting between them. From germline, CDR1 is SQVTM and CDR2 ANQGSEA.

This sequence was found in a woman in her thirties with alopecia areata. Some clones in this sample may be carry-over from other donors' samples. The chain joins TRBV29-1 to TRBJ2-3; D is uncertain. The sequences come from whole blood, collected in connection with sensitization to the hapten diphenylcyclopropenone (DPC). Here the CDR3 reads CSARPTGARDTQYF. The CDR3 nucleotides read TGCAGCGCTCGACCGACCGGTGCAAGGGATACGCAGTATTTT.